This T cell receptor beta chain was recorded in a study of vaccination and CD4 T cells after COVID-19. The CDR3 extends over 13 amino acids. CDR1 and CDR2 (germline): MDHEN, SYDVKM. Trimming stripped 7 bases from V and 4 bases from J, with 13 bases between. Sample time point: late sampling 161 to 241 days after vaccination in three convalescent patients. The treatment denotes: roughly ten-day PBMC culture with coronavirus spike peptide pools or control peptides (ViraFEST assay). Comment on this clonotype: Antigen specificity is unknown.

Oncomine TCR Beta short-read sequencing was applied to DNA from cultured CD4+ T cells. TCRdb itself ran the PCR reads through MiXCR, one entry per CDR3 protein. This sample has about 23,000 distinct CDR3 sequences, with 43% found just once. The chain uses TRBV28 and TRBJ2-5; D ambiguous. The source of this sequence is a human donor who had recovered from COVID-19. Sequences were derived from CD4+ T cells from blood, cultured in vitro, sampled about 7 months after SARS-CoV-2 vaccination. The CDR3 DNA follows: TGTGCCAGCAAGTGGGTTGCCCTAGAGACCCAGTACTTC. This codes for CASKWVALETQYF. Combining the CDR3 with reference TRBV28 and TRBJ2-5 gives the whole variable domain DVKVTQSSRYLVKRTGEKVFLECVQDMDHENMFWYRQDPGLGLRLIYFSYDVKMKEKGDIPEGYSVSREKKERFSLILESASTNQTSMYLCASKWVALETQYFGPGTRLLVL.